This T cell receptor (beta chain) stems from a study of STAT3 mutations in large granular lymphocyte leukemia. Study-level findings and limits: At least one immunodominant TCR beta clonotype appeared in every T-cell large granular lymphocyte leukemia patient.

Concerning this clone itself: What it binds is not known.

The CDR3 has 15 amino acids. Trimming removed 7 bases from V and 0 bases from J, with 10 bases in between. Germline CDR1 is SNHLY and CDR2 is FYNNEI. TCRdb keeps only in-frame clones here, not all; method: immunoSEQ multiplex PCR. Of over 30,000 clones in the sample, approximately 91% were seen once. Sequencing input: PBMCs. The chain uses TRBV2 and TRBJ2-6, with D possibly being TRBD1 or TRBD2 (5 bases each). This receptor was obtained from a human donor with T large granular lymphocyte leukemia. Some clones in this sample may be carry-over from other donors' samples. In nucleotides, the CDR3 is TGTGCCAGCACGTCAGGGAGCTCTGGGGCCAACGTCCTGACTTTC. Protein product: CASTSGSSGANVLTF.